This record covers a single T cell receptor (beta chain). The antigen this receptor binds is unknown. No much larger clone is present one base from it, and per-base qualities are unavailable. These data originate in a study of blood T cell repertoires in COVID-19 (TCRdb year 2020). For the study in its entirety: Collaborator samples came from the United States, Italy and Spain and covered acute and convalescent phases of COVID-19. The material from the prospective study consisted of cDNA or gDNA derived from T cells, B-cell-depleted T cells, or PBMCs. The dataset comprised deeply sampled blood TCRbeta repertoires from subjects exposed to, actively infected with, or recovered from COVID-19. The repertoires were released in a freely available public database meant as a resource for research on the immune response to SARS-CoV-2. Samples came from the ongoing ImmuneRACE study (first 160 participants) plus 1,254 subjects from 6 global collaborators. A de-identified subject ID, COVID-19 status, age in years and sex were almost always included in the sample metadata. Where HLA class I and class II types were available, the types were taken from metadata supplied by the sample provider, not from assay-based typing.

Each collaborating institution followed its own protocols to collect whole blood in K2EDTA tubes. For TCRbeta analysis, collaborators shipped samples as frozen whole blood, isolated PBMCs, or DNA extracted from either of those sample types. The CDR3 goes from the cysteine to the phenylalanine over 16 residues. The sequence is cut down to CDR3 DNA, 48 bases in frame from base 1. The germline ends are 11 bases apart after V is trimmed by 3 bases and J by 0 bases. Based on the germline V gene, the CDR1 and CDR2 sequences are KGHSH and LQKENI. Findings and caveats that apply to the study as a whole: How much clinical and demographic metadata was included differed by source and by participant, and the metadata was provided uncurated.

TCRbeta CDR3 regions were amplified from genomic DNA using the immunoSEQ Assay, a bias-controlled multiplex PCR. Per the source publication's procedure: Nucleated cell counts per sample were estimated from amplification of reference gene primers within the assay. Sequence reads were collapsed and filtered to measure the absolute abundance of every unique TCRbeta CDR3 rearrangement. Productive Simpson clonality was computed per sample as the square root of Simpson's diversity index over productive rearrangements. TCRdb took over this immuneACCESS table, retaining in-frame rearrangements with V and J assigned. Such tables are incomplete; in checked studies, under half of the missing clones stem from an unresolved V gene, and the remainder is unexplained. From that table come the V and J calls and clone size; the DNA was used to work out D and trimming. The sample table holds 100,000 to 120,000 clones, of which approximately 80% were seen once. The ten largest account for approximately 15% of the sample.

This clonotype was sampled from a woman aged 80 or older with acute or convalescent COVID-19. Sequencing was done on a sample of peripheral blood. This chain is built from TRBV18 and TRBJ2-2, and possibly TRBD2, on 5 matching bases. The CDR3 reads as follows: CASSPSGFANTGELFF. The DNA sequence is as follows: TGTGCCAGCTCACCTTCGGGGTTTGCGAACACCGGGGAGCTGTTTTTT.